Listed below are T cell receptor beta chains from one sample, sequenced in a study of cytomegalovirus exposure and HLA in healthy donors. Sequencing was performed with immunoSEQ multiplex PCR; in TCRdb, only in-frame clones are kept and a portion is missing. The repertoire holds about 270,000 clones, with approximately 70% as singletons. Source material: PBMCs. Receptor source: a female donor in good health and CMV-seronegative. The CDR3 runs from the conserved cysteine through the conserved F or W. The D gene is left open where the match is weak.

v_call: TRBV18; d_call: TRBD2; j_call: TRBJ2-5; cdr3_aa: CASSPPAGGVKETQYF
v_call: TRBV7-6; d_call: NA; j_call: TRBJ2-3; cdr3_aa: CASSLSAPSLSTDTQYF
v_call: TRBV27; d_call: TRBD2; j_call: TRBJ2-7; cdr3_aa: CASSFGTSGGYEQYF
v_call: TRBV7-9; d_call: NA; j_call: TRBJ2-7; cdr3_aa: CASSSGQGMGYEQYF
v_call: TRBV6-4; d_call: TRBD1; j_call: TRBJ1-2; cdr3_aa: CASSDRGLYGYTF
v_call: TRBV5-6; d_call: NA; j_call: TRBJ2-7; cdr3_aa: CASSLGEFAYEQYF
v_call: TRBV7-3; d_call: TRBD2; j_call: TRBJ2-1; cdr3_aa: CASSPTSGSNNEQFF
v_call: TRBV16; d_call: TRBD1; j_call: TRBJ2-7; cdr3_aa: CASSKGQGALYEQYF
v_call: TRBV7-9; d_call: NA; j_call: TRBJ2-1; cdr3_aa: CASSSGGSSYNEQFF
v_call: TRBV5-4; d_call: TRBD2; j_call: TRBJ2-7; cdr3_aa: CASSLDSGRAVEQYF
v_call: TRBV7-2; d_call: TRBD1; j_call: TRBJ1-1; cdr3_aa: CASSSRTGAMNTEAFF
v_call: TRBV5-1; d_call: NA; j_call: TRBJ2-6; cdr3_aa: CASSLAGAGANVLTF
v_call: TRBV6-1; d_call: TRBD1; j_call: TRBJ2-7; cdr3_aa: CASRGTGTYEQYF
v_call: TRBV2; d_call: TRBD2; j_call: TRBJ2-7; cdr3_aa: CASSEYHLAGAEQYF
v_call: TRBV10-2; d_call: TRBD2; j_call: TRBJ2-7; cdr3_aa: CASRASGWGPTYEQYF
v_call: TRBV5-1; d_call: TRBD2; j_call: TRBJ2-2; cdr3_aa: CASSLVPPNRLTGTTNTGELFF
v_call: TRBV11-3; d_call: NA; j_call: TRBJ2-2; cdr3_aa: CASSARGRNTGELFF
v_call: TRBV11-3; d_call: TRBD1; j_call: TRBJ1-1; cdr3_aa: CASRLQGASYDTEAFF
v_call: TRBV5-4; d_call: NA; j_call: TRBJ2-5; cdr3_aa: CASSSLTGQETQYF
v_call: TRBV7-9; d_call: TRBD2; j_call: TRBJ2-3; cdr3_aa: CASSPGLAPSTDTQYF
v_call: TRBV6-5; d_call: TRBD2; j_call: TRBJ2-7; cdr3_aa: CASSYSSRGGAYEQYF
v_call: TRBV28; d_call: NA; j_call: TRBJ2-7; cdr3_aa: CASSDKGEQYF
v_call: TRBV7-3; d_call: TRBD1; j_call: TRBJ2-1; cdr3_aa: CASSWDRGDEQFF
v_call: TRBV19; d_call: NA; j_call: TRBJ2-7; cdr3_aa: CASSPSQNGEQYF
v_call: TRBV5-1; d_call: NA; j_call: TRBJ2-2; cdr3_aa: CASSLDSVAGELFF
v_call: TRBV25-1; d_call: TRBD1; j_call: TRBJ2-3; cdr3_aa: CASSGPGQGTRTDTQYF
v_call: TRBV28; d_call: TRBD1; j_call: TRBJ2-2; cdr3_aa: CASSFQGARRELFF
v_call: TRBV7-2; d_call: TRBD2; j_call: TRBJ2-1; cdr3_aa: CASSLGLAGEQFF
v_call: TRBV29-1; d_call: TRBD1; j_call: TRBJ1-2; cdr3_aa: CSAGRTGAYGYTF
v_call: TRBV2; d_call: TRBD2; j_call: TRBJ2-3; cdr3_aa: CASGWTSGRAVSDTQYF
v_call: TRBV9; d_call: TRBD2; j_call: TRBJ2-3; cdr3_aa: CASATERGPTDTQYF
v_call: TRBV4-2; d_call: TRBD2; j_call: TRBJ2-5; cdr3_aa: CASSQDLAEGETQYF
v_call: TRBV5-4; d_call: NA; j_call: TRBJ2-3; cdr3_aa: CASSPRAGPTDTQYF
v_call: TRBV11-2; d_call: TRBD2; j_call: TRBJ2-7; cdr3_aa: CASGRAGGYEQYF
v_call: TRBV25-1; d_call: NA; j_call: TRBJ2-3; cdr3_aa: CASSYTDTQYF
v_call: TRBV10-3; d_call: NA; j_call: TRBJ2-4; cdr3_aa: CATGESAGAKNIQYF
v_call: TRBV4-1; d_call: TRBD1; j_call: TRBJ1-5; cdr3_aa: CASSQPGQGASQPQHF
v_call: TRBV27; d_call: TRBD1; j_call: TRBJ2-7; cdr3_aa: CASHRDRDSPGEQYF
v_call: TRBV4-1; d_call: NA; j_call: TRBJ1-1; cdr3_aa: CASSPGEGSRAFF
v_call: TRBV19; d_call: TRBD1; j_call: TRBJ2-2; cdr3_aa: CASKIQGSTGELFF